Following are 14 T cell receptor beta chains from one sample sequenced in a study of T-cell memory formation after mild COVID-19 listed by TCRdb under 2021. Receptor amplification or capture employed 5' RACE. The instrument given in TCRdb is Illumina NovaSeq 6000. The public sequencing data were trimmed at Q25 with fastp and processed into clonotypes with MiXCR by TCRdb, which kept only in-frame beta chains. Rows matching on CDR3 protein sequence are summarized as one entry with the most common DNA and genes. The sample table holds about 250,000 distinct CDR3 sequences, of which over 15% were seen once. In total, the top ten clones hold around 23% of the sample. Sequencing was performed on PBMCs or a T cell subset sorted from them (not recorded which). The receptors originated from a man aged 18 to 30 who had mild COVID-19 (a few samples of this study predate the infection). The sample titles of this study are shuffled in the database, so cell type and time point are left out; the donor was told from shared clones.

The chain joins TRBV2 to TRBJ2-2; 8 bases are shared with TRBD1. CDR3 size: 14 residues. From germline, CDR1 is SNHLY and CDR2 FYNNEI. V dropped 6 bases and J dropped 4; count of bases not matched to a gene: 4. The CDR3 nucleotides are TGTGCCAGCAGACGGACAGGGACCACCGGGGAGCTGTTTTTT. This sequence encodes CASRRTGTTGELFF.

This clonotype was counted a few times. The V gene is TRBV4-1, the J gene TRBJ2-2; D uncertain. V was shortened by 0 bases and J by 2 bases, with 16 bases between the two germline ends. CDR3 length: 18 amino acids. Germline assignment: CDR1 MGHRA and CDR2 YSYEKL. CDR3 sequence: CASSQDRLALANTGELFF. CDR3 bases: TGCGCCAGCAGCCAAGATAGGCTGGCGCTGGCAAACACCGGGGAGCTGTTTTTT.

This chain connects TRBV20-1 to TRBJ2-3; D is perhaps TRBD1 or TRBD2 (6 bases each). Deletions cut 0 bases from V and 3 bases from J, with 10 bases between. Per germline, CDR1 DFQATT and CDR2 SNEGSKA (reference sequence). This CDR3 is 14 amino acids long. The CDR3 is CSARDRRGTDTQYF. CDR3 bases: TGCAGTGCTAGAGATAGGAGGGGGACAGATACGCAGTATTTT.

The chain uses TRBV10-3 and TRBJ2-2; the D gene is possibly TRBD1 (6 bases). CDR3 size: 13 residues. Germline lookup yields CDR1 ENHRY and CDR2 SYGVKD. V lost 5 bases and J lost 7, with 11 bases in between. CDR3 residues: CAISRNRDGELFF. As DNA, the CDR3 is TGTGCCATCAGTCGAAACAGGGACGGGGAGCTGTTTTTT.

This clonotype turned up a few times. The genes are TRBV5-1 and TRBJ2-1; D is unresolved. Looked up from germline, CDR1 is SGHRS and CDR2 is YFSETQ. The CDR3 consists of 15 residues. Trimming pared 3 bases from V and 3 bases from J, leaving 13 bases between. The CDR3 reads CASSSPPDGYNEQFF. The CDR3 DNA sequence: TGCGCCAGCAGCTCCCCTCCGGACGGCTACAATGAGCAGTTCTTC.

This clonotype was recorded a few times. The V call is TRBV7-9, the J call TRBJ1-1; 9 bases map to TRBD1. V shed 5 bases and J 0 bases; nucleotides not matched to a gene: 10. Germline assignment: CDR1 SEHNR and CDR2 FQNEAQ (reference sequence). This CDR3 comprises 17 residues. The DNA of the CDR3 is TGTGCCAGCAGCCCACCGAACCGGGACAGGGTGAACACTGAAGCTTTCTTT. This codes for CASSPPNRDRVNTEAFF.

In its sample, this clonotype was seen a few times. As DNA, the CDR3 is TGCGCCAGCAGCGTGGACAGGGACGGCTACACCTTC. Translated, it gives CASSVDRDGYTF. The chain recombines TRBV4-1 with TRBJ1-2; 8 bases fit TRBD1. CDR3 length: 12 amino acids. CDR1 MGHRA and CDR2 YSYEKL come from the germline V gene. The V gene end was trimmed by 5 bases and the J gene end by 8 bases; junction bases not matched to a gene: 4.

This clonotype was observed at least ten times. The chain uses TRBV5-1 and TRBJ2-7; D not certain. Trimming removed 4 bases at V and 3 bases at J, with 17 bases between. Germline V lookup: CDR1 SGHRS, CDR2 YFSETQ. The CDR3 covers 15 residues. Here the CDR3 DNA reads TGCGCCAGCAGCCCAGGAATCTATAGCAGCTACGAGCAGTACTTC. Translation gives CASSPGIYSSYEQYF.

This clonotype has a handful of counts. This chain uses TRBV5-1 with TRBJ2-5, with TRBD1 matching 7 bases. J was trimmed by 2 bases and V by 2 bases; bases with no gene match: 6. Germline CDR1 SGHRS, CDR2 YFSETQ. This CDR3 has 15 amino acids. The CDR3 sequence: CASSFSPGQQETQYF. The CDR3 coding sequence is TGCGCCAGCAGCTTTTCGCCGGGACAGCAAGAGACCCAGTACTTC.

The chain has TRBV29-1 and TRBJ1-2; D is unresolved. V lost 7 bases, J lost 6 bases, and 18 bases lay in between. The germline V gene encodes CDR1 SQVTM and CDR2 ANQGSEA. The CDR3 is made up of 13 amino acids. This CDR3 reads CSANAIAADGYTF. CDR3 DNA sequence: TGCAGCGCAAACGCGATCGCAGCAGATGGCTACACCTTC.

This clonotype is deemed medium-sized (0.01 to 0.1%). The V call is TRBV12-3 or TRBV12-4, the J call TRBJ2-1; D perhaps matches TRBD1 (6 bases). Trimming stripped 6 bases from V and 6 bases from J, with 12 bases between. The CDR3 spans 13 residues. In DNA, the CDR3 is TGTGCCAGCAGCCCTGGGACAATCAATGAGCAGTTCTTC. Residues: CASSPGTINEQFF.

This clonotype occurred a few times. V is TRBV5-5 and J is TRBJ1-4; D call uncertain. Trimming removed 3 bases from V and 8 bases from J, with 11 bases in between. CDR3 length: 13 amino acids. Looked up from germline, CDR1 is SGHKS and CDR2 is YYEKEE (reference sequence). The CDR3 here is CASSSYSEEKLFF. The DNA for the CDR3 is TGTGCCAGCAGCTCATACTCAGAGGAAAAACTGTTTTTT.

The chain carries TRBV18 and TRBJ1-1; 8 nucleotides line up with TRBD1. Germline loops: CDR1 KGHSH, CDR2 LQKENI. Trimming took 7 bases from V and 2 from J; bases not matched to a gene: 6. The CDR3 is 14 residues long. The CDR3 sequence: CASLETGGNTEAFF. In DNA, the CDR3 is TGTGCCAGCTTGGAAACAGGGGGAAACACTGAAGCTTTCTTT.

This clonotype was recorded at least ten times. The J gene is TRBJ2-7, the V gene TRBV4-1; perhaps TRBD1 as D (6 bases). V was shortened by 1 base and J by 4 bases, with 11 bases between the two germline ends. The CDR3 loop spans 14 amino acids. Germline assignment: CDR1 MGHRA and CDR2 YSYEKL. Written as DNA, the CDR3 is TGCGCCAGCAGCCAAGCCCCGACAGGATACGAGCAGTACGTC. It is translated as CASSQAPTGYEQYV.